The 23 T cell receptor beta chains given below trace back to one sample, sequenced in a study of T cell repertoires in cytomegalovirus infection. TCRdb recomputed calls from the reads with MiXCR, one row per CDR3 protein. The data show 46,000 or so distinct CDR3 sequences, roughly 20% seen once. Their cognate antigens are unknown. The sequenced sample was PBMCs, sequenced either directly or after in vitro stimulation (not recorded which). The receptors were sampled from a human donor in good health (CMV status not recorded). Some clones in this sample may be carry-over from other donors' samples.

This clonotype occurred a few times. V and J are TRBV12-3 or TRBV12-4 and TRBJ2-5; D may be TRBD2 (5 bases). Between the trimmed V and J ends, which lost 7 bases and 5 bases, there was a span of 11 bases. The CDR3 is 12 amino acids. The CDR3 nucleotides read TGTGCCAGCACCCAGTCGGGGGAGACCCAGTACTTC. It codes for CASTQSGETQYF.

The sample holds many counts of this clonotype. V gene TRBV12-3 or TRBV12-4 combines with J gene TRBJ2-3; D unresolved. The CDR3 length is 16 residues. The germline V and J ends were trimmed by 3 bases and 0 bases, with 13 bases remaining between them. This chain's CDR3 is CASSLFSPGSTDTQYF. In nucleotides, the CDR3 is TGTGCCAGCAGTTTGTTTTCTCCCGGTAGCACAGATACGCAGTATTTT.

In this sample, this clonotype turned up many times. This sequence joins TRBV4-1 and TRBJ2-7, with D perhaps being TRBD1 or TRBD2 (5 bases each). CDR1 and CDR2 from the germline V gene are MGHRA and YSYEKL. Trimming pared 0 bases from V and 3 bases from J, leaving 12 bases between. The CDR3 length is 15 residues. The CDR3 bases are TGCGCCAGCAGCCAAGATCCCAGGGCGGGCTACGAGCAGTACTTC. This sequence encodes CASSQDPRAGYEQYF.

This clonotype was recorded many times. This chain uses TRBV7-6 with TRBJ2-7, with 9 bases that match TRBD1. The V gene end was trimmed by 5 bases and the J gene end by 6 bases; junction bases not matched to a gene: 5. The CDR3 sequence is 13 residues long. Germline CDR1 reads SGHVS; CDR2 reads FNYEAQ. CDR3 amino acids: CASSRDRASEQYF. Here the CDR3 DNA reads TGTGCCAGCAGCCGGGACAGGGCCTCCGAGCAGTACTTC. Filled out from reference TRBV7-6 and TRBJ2-7, the complete variable domain reads GAGVSQSPRYKVTKRGQDVALRCDPISGHVSLYWYRQALGQGPEFLTYFNYEAQQDKSGLPNDRFSAERPEGSISTLTIQRTEQRDSAMYRCASSRDRASEQYFGPGTRLTVT.

This clonotype was counted a few times. V is TRBV2 and J is TRBJ1-6; D unclear. Germline CDR1 SNHLY, CDR2 FYNNEI. The CDR3 totals 9 residues. V dropped 8 bases and J dropped 13 bases, with 6 bases sitting between them. The CDR3 DNA reads TGTGCCAGCCGCGACCCCCTCCACTTT. It yields the protein CASRDPLHF.

This chain links TRBV19 with TRBJ2-3; D call uncertain. The germline CDR1 and CDR2 sequences are LNHDA and SQIVND (reference sequence). The CDR3 extends over 13 amino acids. V gave up 3 bases and J gave up 2 bases, with 6 bases separating them. The CDR3 loop reads CASSMSSTDTQYF. The CDR3 DNA reads TGTGCCAGTAGTATGTCGTCCACAGATACGCAGTATTTT.

The J gene is TRBJ2-1, the V gene TRBV5-4; TRBD1 might be the D (5 bases). This CDR3 is 13 amino acids long. Trimming took off 4 bases at V and 6 bases at J, with 11 bases between the two ends. The germline V gene has CDR1 SGHNT and CDR2 YYREEE (reference sequence). Written as DNA, the CDR3 is TGTGCCAGCAGCGACAGATGGGGCAATGAGCAGTTCTTC. Amino acids: CASSDRWGNEQFF.

This clonotype was detected ten times or more. The chain recombines TRBV7-2 with TRBJ2-7; 9 bases are a match to TRBD2. The V gene end was trimmed by 1 base and the J gene end by 2 bases; junction bases not matched to a gene: 3. Germline V gives CDR1 SGHTA, CDR2 FQGNSA. The CDR3 runs 15 residues. In nucleotides, the CDR3 is TGTGCCAGCAGCTTAGTAGCGGGGGACGCCTACGAGCAGTACTTC. It specifies CASSLVAGDAYEQYF.

The chain carries TRBV4-1 and TRBJ2-5; TRBD2 is a possible D gene (5 bases). CDR1 is MGHRA and CDR2 is YSYEKL in the germline V gene. Trimming cost V 0 bases and J 4 bases, with 18 bases left between them. There are 17 residues in the CDR3. The CDR3 is CASSQDGLALWGETQYF. The CDR3 nucleotides are TGCGCCAGCAGCCAAGATGGGCTAGCTCTATGGGGAGAGACCCAGTACTTC.

As to this clonotype: Its ends do not fully match the called genes, so a read error is possible. The chain couples TRBV5-1 to TRBJ2-1; D call uncertain. Per the germline V gene, CDR1 is SGHRS and CDR2 is YFSETQ. The CDR3 is made up of 14 amino acids. The DNA of the CDR3 is TGCGCCAGCAGCTTGGCCGTGGAGTTCAATGGGCAGTTCTTC. This gives the protein CASSLAVEFNGQFF.

The chain employs TRBV6-6 and TRBJ1-2; D uncertain. CDR1 MNHNY and CDR2 SVGAGI come from the germline V gene (reference sequence). The CDR3 consists of 14 residues. Trimming stripped 2 bases from V and 0 bases from J, with 7 bases between. CDR3 in amino acids: CASSYRFSNYGYTF. CDR3 sequence (DNA): TGTGCCAGCAGTTACAGGTTCTCTAACTATGGCTACACCTTC.

V usage is TRBV7-6 and J usage is TRBJ2-3, with D possibly called TRBD1 or TRBD2 (5 bases each). Germline CDR1 is SGHVS and CDR2 is FNYEAQ. The CDR3 covers 15 residues. V was cut by 1 base and J by 2 bases, with 10 bases left in between. The CDR3 loop is CASSLGDRVTDTQYF. Here the CDR3 DNA reads TGTGCCAGCAGCTTAGGGGACCGTGTCACAGATACGCAGTATTTT.

This clonotype was seen at least ten times. The chain employs TRBV7-2 and TRBJ2-7; the D is unclear. Germline loops: CDR1 SGHTA, CDR2 FQGNSA. This CDR3 is built from 12 residues. The V and J ends lost 8 bases and 1 base respectively, with 9 bases between them. The CDR3 nucleotides read TGTGCCAGCGGAGTACAGTCCTACGAGCAGTACTTC. It encodes CASGVQSYEQYF. The full variable domain, in which reference TRBV7-2 and TRBJ2-7 provide the parts outside the CDR3, is GAGVSQSPSNKVTEKGKDVELRCDPISGHTALYWYRQSLGQGLEFLIYFQGNSAPDKSGLPSDRFSAERTGGSVSTLTIQRTQQEDSAVYLCASGVQSYEQYFGPGTRLTVT.

This clonotype was found many times. CDR3 sequence (DNA): TGCGCCAGCAGCCAAGATAGCTTGACGGAGACCCAGTACTTC. Its protein is CASSQDSLTETQYF. The V call is TRBV4-3, the J call TRBJ2-5; D is unclear. V lost 0 bases and J lost 5, with 10 bases in between. Germline V gene data show CDR1 as LGHNA and CDR2 as YSLEER. The CDR3 totals 14 residues.

The chain is built from TRBV27 and TRBJ1-2; TRBD1 might be the D (6 bases). CDR1 is MNHEY, CDR2 SMNVEV, per germline (reference sequence). Trimming left V 6 bases short and J 7 bases short, with 15 bases between. The CDR3 length is 13 residues. The chain's CDR3 is CASSASDRRGYTF. The CDR3 nucleotides read TGTGCCAGCAGCGCCTCGGACAGACGTGGCTACACCTTC.

Concerning this clonotype: At one end, the junction sequence differs from germline, possibly due to a read error. The V gene is TRBV4-1, the J gene TRBJ1-5; D is perhaps TRBD1 (6 bases). This CDR3 is built from 15 residues. Germline V gene sequence: CDR1 MGHRA, CDR2 YSYEKL. The CDR3 reads CASSQRGASDQPQHF. In DNA, the CDR3 is TGTGCCAGCAGCCAAAGGGGGGCTTCCGATCAGCCCCAGCATTTT.

The rearrangement links TRBV20-1 to TRBJ2-5; D possibly corresponds to TRBD1 (7 bases). This CDR3 region has 12 residues. Looked up from germline, CDR1 is DFQATT and CDR2 is SNEGSKA (reference sequence). Trimming took 6 bases from V and 2 from J, leaving 10 bases between them. The CDR3 protein is CSAAGQQETQYF. The CDR3, as DNA: TGCAGTGCGGCGGGACAGCAAGAGACCCAGTACTTC.

This chain joins TRBV5-1 and TRBJ2-3, with a possible D match to TRBD1 (5 bases). Germline V gene data show CDR1 as SGHRS and CDR2 as YFSETQ. V was trimmed by 8 bases and J by 4 bases, leaving 11 bases between them. This CDR3 has 12 amino acids. CDR3 DNA sequence: TGCGCCAGTAACACAGGTGCAGATACGCAGTATTTT. Translating gives CASNTGADTQYF.

The chain links TRBV12-3 or TRBV12-4 to TRBJ1-4; 7 nucleotides match TRBD1. The CDR3 is 14 residues long. Trimming cost V 5 bases and J 3 bases; bases outside gene matches: 3. CDR3 loop: CASSPTGPNEKLFF. As DNA, the CDR3 is TGTGCCAGCAGTCCGACAGGGCCTAATGAAAAACTGTTTTTT.

The rearrangement uses TRBV6-6 and TRBJ1-1; D not certain. V was pared by 0 bases and J by 0 bases, with 5 bases between. Germline CDR1 MNHNY, CDR2 SVGAGI (reference sequence). This CDR3 comprises 14 residues. The CDR3: CASSYSYMNTEAFF. The CDR3, as DNA: TGTGCCAGCAGTTACTCATATATGAACACTGAAGCTTTCTTT.

The chain has TRBV6-1 and TRBJ1-5; unclear D gene. Germline assignment: CDR1 MNHNS and CDR2 SASEGT. This CDR3 has 13 residues. Trimming stripped 4 bases from V and 9 bases from J, with 13 bases between. CDR3: CASSGTADGPQHF. CDR3 nucleotides: TGTGCCAGCAGTGGGACGGCAGATGGGCCCCAGCATTTT.

The genes are TRBV28 and TRBJ2-2; 11 nucleotides line up with TRBD2. The ends lost 3 bases at V and 6 bases at J; junction bases unmatched: 3. CDR1 and CDR2 from the germline V gene are MDHEN and SYDVKM. The length of the CDR3 is 15 residues. As DNA, the CDR3 is TGTGCCAGCAGTTTTAGCGGGGGGGAACCCGGGGAGCTGTTTTTT. This encodes CASSFSGGEPGELFF.

This clonotype was detected many times. The DNA of the CDR3 is TGTGCCAGCGCTCCGGCGGGGGCAGGAGATGAAAAACTGTTTTTT. This codes for CASAPAGAGDEKLFF. J is TRBJ1-4 and V is TRBV28; weak D call: TRBD1 (6 bases). Germline CDR1 reads MDHEN; CDR2 reads SYDVKM. This CDR3 has 15 amino acids. Between the trimmed V and J ends, which lost 8 bases and 6 bases, there was a span of 19 bases.